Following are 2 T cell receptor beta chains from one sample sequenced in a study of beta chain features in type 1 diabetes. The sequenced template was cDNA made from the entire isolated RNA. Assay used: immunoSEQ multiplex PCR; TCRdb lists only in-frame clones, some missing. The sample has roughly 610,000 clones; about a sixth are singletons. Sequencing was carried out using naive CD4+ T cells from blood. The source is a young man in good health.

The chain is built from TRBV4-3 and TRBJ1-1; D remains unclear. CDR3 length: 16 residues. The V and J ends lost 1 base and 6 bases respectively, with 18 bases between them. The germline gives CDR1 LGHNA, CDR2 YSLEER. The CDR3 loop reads CASSQVEIRFGAEAFF. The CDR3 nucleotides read TGCGCCAGCAGCCAAGTAGAAATAAGGTTCGGCGCTGAAGCTTTCTTT.

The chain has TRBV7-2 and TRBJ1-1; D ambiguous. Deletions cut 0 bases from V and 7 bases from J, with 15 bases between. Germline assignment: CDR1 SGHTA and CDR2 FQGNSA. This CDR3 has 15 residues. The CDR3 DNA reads TGTGCCAGCAGCTTAGCGCTACAGCAACGAAATGAAGCTTTCTTT. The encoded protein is CASSLALQQRNEAFF. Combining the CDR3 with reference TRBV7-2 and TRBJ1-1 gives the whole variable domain GAGVSQSPSNKVTEKGKDVELRCDPISGHTALYWYRQSLGQGLEFLIYFQGNSAPDKSGLPSDRFSAERTGGSVSTLTIQRTQQEDSAVYLCASSLALQQRNEAFFGQGTRLTVV.